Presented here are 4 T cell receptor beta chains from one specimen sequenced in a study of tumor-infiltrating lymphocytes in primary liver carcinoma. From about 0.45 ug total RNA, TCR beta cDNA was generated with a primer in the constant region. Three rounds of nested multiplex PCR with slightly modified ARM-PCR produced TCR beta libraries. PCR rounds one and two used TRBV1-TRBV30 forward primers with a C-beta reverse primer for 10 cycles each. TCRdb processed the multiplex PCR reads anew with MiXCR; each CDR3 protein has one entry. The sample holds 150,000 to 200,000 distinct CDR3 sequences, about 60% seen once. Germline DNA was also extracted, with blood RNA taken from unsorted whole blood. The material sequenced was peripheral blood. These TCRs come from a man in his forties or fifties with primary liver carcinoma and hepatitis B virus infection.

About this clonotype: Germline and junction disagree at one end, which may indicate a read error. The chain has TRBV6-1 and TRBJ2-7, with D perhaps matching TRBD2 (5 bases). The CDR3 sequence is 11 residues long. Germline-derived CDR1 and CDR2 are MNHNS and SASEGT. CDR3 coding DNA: TGTGCCAGCAAAGTAGACTACGAGCAGTGCTTC. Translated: CASKVDYEQCF.

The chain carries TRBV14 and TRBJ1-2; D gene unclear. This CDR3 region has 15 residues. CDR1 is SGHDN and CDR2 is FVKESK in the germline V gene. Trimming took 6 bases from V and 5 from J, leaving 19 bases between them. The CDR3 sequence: CASRQQSTGWYGYTF. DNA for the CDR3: TGTGCCAGCAGGCAACAATCAACGGGGTGGTATGGCTACACCTTC.

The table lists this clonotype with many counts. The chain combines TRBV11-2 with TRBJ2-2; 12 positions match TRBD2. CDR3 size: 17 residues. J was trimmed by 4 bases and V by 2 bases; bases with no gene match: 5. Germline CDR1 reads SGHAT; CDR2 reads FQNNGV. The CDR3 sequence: CASSLLAGGPGTGELFF. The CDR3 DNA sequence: TGTGCCAGCAGCTTACTAGCGGGAGGGCCTGGCACCGGGGAGCTGTTTTTT.

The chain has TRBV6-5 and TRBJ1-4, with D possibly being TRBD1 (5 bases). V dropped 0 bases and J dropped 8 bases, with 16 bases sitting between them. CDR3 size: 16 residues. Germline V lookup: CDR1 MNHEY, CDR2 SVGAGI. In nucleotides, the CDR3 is TGTGCCAGCAGTTACTCTGGGGCAGGGACGTGCGAAAAACTGTTTTTT. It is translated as CASSYSGAGTCEKLFF.